This TCR beta chain originates from a study of blood T cell repertoires in COVID-19. The V gene end was trimmed by 6 bases and the J gene end by 9 bases; junction bases not matched to a gene: 17. The germline CDR1 and CDR2 sequences are LNHDA and SQIVND (reference sequence). The CDR3 extends over 16 amino acids. This clone has more than one count but fewer than ten. Produced via immunoSEQ multiplex PCR; TCRdb's table is partial and in-frame only. The sample contains about 300,000 clones, just under 90% of which appear only once. Sequencing input: peripheral blood. This TCR was sampled from a woman in her fifties or sixties with COVID-19, enrolled during active disease. The genes are TRBV19 and TRBJ1-2; 9 positions match TRBD1. CDR3 residues: CASRNRGQGREWRYTF. Here the CDR3 DNA reads TGTGCCAGTAGGAATCGAGGACAGGGGAGGGAATGGCGCTACACCTTC.